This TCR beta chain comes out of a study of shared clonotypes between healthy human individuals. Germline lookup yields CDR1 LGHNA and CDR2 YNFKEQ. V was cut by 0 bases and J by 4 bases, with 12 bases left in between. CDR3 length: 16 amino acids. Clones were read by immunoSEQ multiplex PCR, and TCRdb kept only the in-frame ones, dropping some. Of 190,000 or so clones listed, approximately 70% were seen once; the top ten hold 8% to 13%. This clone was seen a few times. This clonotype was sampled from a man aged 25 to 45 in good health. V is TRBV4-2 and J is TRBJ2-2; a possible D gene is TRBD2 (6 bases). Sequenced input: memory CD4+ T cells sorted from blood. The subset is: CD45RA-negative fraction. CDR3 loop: CASSQDTGVGTGELFF. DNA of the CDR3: TGTGCCAGCAGCCAAGATACGGGAGTGGGCACCGGGGAGCTGTTTTTT.